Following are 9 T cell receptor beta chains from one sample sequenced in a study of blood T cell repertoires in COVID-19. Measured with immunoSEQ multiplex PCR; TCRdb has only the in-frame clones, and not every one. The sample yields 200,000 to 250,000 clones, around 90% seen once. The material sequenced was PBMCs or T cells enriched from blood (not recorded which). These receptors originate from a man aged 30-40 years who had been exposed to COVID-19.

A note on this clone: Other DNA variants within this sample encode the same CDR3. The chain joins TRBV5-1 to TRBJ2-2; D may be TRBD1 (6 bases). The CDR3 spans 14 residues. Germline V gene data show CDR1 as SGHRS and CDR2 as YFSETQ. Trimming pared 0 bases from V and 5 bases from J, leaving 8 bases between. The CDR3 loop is CASSLEGGTGELFF. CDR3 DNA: TGCGCCAGCAGCTTGGAAGGGGGTACCGGGGAGCTGTTTTTT.

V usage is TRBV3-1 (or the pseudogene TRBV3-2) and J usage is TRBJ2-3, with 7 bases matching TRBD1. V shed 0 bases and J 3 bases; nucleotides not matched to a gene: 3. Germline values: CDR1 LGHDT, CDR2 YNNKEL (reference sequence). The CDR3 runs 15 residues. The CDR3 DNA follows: TGTGCCAGCAGCCAAGAGTCCAGGGGGACAGATACGCAGTATTTT. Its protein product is CASSQESRGTDTQYF.

The CDR3 nucleotides are TGTGCCAGCTCACCAATGGAGGGACGAGGAGGCGAGACCCAGTACTTC. Its translation is CASSPMEGRGGETQYF. The chain combines TRBV18 with TRBJ2-5; tentative D call: TRBD2 (6 bases). CDR3 length: 16 residues. Trimming stripped 2 bases from V and 5 bases from J, with 18 bases between. CDR1 and CDR2 (germline): KGHSH, LQKENI.

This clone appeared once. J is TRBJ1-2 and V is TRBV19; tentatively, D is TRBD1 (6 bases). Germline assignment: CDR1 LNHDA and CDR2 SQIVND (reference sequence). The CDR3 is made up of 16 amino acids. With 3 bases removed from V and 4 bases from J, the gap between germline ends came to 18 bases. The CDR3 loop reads CASSILLLTGVYGYTF. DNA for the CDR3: TGTGCCAGTAGTATCCTACTTTTGACAGGAGTCTATGGCTACACCTTC.

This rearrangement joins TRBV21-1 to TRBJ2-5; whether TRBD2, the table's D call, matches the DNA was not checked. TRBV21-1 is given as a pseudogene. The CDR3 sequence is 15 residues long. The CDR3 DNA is TGTGCCAGCAGCAAGACTAGCGGGGGGGCGAAGACCCAGTACTTC. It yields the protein CASSKTSGGAKTQYF.

The CDR3 region is CASGAVGEQFF. The CDR3 DNA sequence: TGTGCCAGCGGGGCGGTGGGTGAGCAGTTCTTC. V is TRBV2 and J is TRBJ2-1; D is possibly TRBD1 (5 bases). Germline lookup yields CDR1 SNHLY and CDR2 FYNNEI. V lost 8 bases and J lost 9, with 11 bases in between. This CDR3 is 11 amino acids long. Based on the CDR3 plus reference TRBV2 and TRBJ2-1, the full variable domain is EPEVTQTPSHQVTQMGQEVILRCVPISNHLYFYWYRQILGQKVEFLVSFYNNEISEKSEIFDDQFSVERPDGSNFTLKIRSTKLEDSAMYFCASGAVGEQFFGPGTRLTVL.

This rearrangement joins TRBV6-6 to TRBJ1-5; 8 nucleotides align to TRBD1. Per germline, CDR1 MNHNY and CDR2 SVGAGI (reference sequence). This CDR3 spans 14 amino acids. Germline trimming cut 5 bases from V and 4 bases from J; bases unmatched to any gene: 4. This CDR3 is CASSQGAVNQPQHF. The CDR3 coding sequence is TGTGCCAGCAGTCAGGGGGCTGTGAATCAGCCCCAGCATTTT.

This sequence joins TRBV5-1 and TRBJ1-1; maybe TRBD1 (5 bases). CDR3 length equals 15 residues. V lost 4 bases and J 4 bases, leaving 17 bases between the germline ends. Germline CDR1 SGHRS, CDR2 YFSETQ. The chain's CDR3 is CASSLYSGGSTEAFF. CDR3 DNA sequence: TGCGCCAGCAGCCTTTACAGTGGGGGGAGCACTGAAGCTTTCTTT.

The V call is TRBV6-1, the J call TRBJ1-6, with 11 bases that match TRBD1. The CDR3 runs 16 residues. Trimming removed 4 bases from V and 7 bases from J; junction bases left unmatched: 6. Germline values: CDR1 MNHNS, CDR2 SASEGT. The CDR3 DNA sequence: TGTGCCAGCAGTGTCGGACAGGGGGCGTGGAATTCACCCCTCCACTTT. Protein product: CASSVGQGAWNSPLHF.